This T cell receptor (beta chain) was observed in a study of T-cell reconstitution after alpha-beta-depleted transplantation in children. Whole-study findings and limits: Recipient T cells and thymic progenitors that survived gave rise to the high TCRbeta diversity observed at day 60 in some patients.

Unique molecular identifiers featured in how the TCRbeta library was prepared. In TCRdb, the PCR reads were re-called with MiXCR into one record per CDR3 protein. The table has approximately 500,000 distinct CDR3 sequences, around 27% seen once. This CDR3 comprises 15 residues. The germline V gene has CDR1 DFQATT and CDR2 SNEGSKA (reference sequence). V gave up 3 bases and J gave up 4 bases, with 19 bases separating them. The sample holds a few counts of this clonotype. The antigen remains undetermined. The rearrangement joins TRBV20-1 to TRBJ2-7, with D possibly matching TRBD1 (6 bases). The sequenced sample was PBMCs, obtained before TCRalphabeta/CD19-depleted stem cell transplant. The receptor comes from a boy younger than two with Wiskott-Aldrich syndrome, due to receive a stem cell transplant. This chain's CDR3 is CSASVPTGIYYEQYF. In DNA form, the CDR3 reads TGCAGTGCTAGCGTCCCGACAGGAATCTATTACGAGCAGTACTTC.